Listed below are T cell receptor beta chains from one sample, sequenced in a study of blood T cell repertoires in COVID-19. Libraries were prepared by immunoSEQ multiplex PCR; TCRdb keeps only in-frame clonotypes and omits some of them. The table includes 40,000 to 55,000 clones, 88% detected once. Sequenced material: peripheral blood. The receptors shown here come from a man aged 45-65 years with active COVID-19. CDR3s include the opening cysteine and the closing phenylalanine or tryptophan. The D gene is left open where the match is weak. Clone size, where shown, is once, few, many, or a class for clones that have expanded.

>TRBV3-1/TRBV3-2|TRBJ1-6|-|-
CASRTTPGSNSPLHF
TGTGCCAGCAGAACTACGCCTGGGAGTAATTCACCCCTCCACTTT
>TRBV7-2|TRBJ2-3|TRBD2|-
CASSATRLAGTDTQYF
TGTGCCAGCAGCGCCACCCGGCTAGCGGGGACAGATACGCAGTATTTT
>TRBV5-1|TRBJ2-1|-|-
CASSLGGGTTYNEQFF
TGCGCCAGCAGCTTGGGAGGGGGTACTACCTACAATGAGCAGTTCTTC
>TRBV6-2/TRBV6-3|TRBJ1-3|-|-
CASSPPGFGGNTIYF
TGTGCCAGCAGCCCCCCCGGGTTCGGAGGAAACACCATATATTTT
>TRBV10-1|TRBJ2-2|-|-
CASSGRTVDGTGELFF
TGCGCCAGCAGTGGGAGGACAGTTGATGGCACCGGGGAGCTGTTTTTT
>TRBV6-4|TRBJ2-1|TRBD2|-
CASSLTQGTSNEQFF
TGTGCCAGCAGTCTCACCCAGGGGACTAGCAATGAGCAGTTCTTC
>TRBV5-1|TRBJ2-5|TRBD1|-
CASSLATGKETQYF
TGCGCCAGCAGCCTCGCGACAGGGAAAGAGACCCAGTACTTC
>TRBV6-5|TRBJ1-1|-|-
CASRPTGHGTEAFF
TGTGCCAGCAGACCTACAGGGCACGGCACTGAAGCTTTCTTT
>TRBV29-1|TRBJ1-5|TRBD1|-
CSVSPGGPNQPQHF
TGCAGCGTTTCACCAGGGGGCCCCAATCAGCCCCAGCATTTT
>TRBV27|TRBJ2-2|TRBD1|-
CASSFRGQGGSTGELFF
TGTGCCAGCAGTTTTCGCGGACAGGGTGGGAGCACCGGGGAGCTGTTTTTT
>TRBV7-3|TRBJ1-4|-|-
CASSSLDGATGGEKLFF
TGTGCCAGCAGCTCCCTGGACGGGGCAACCGGGGGGGAAAAACTGTTTTTT
>TRBV2|TRBJ1-1|-|-
CASSDPGYEAFF
TGTGCCAGCAGTGACCCGGGGTATGAAGCTTTCTTT
>TRBV6-5|TRBJ2-5|TRBD2|-
CASRVAGGLQETQYF
TGTGCCAGCAGAGTAGCGGGAGGCCTGCAAGAGACCCAGTACTTC
>TRBV12-5|TRBJ2-5|-|-
CASGLDGGAGETQYF
TGTGCTAGTGGTTTGGATGGGGGGGCGGGGGAGACCCAGTACTTC
>TRBV4-1|TRBJ2-1|TRBD2|-
CASSQKSSAGGPYNEQFF
TGCGCCAGCAGCCAAAAGTCTTCGGCGGGAGGGCCTTACAATGAGCAGTTCTTC
>TRBV19|TRBJ1-5|TRBD1|-
CASSALGTVSNQPQHF
TGTGCCAGTAGTGCCCTCGGGACAGTTAGCAATCAGCCCCAGCATTTT
>TRBV9|TRBJ2-2|-|-
CASSADGAANTGELFF
TGTGCCAGCAGCGCCGATGGGGCGGCGAACACCGGGGAGCTGTTTTTT
>TRBV5-5|TRBJ1-4|-|-
CASNEGEKLFF
TGTGCCAGCAATGAGGGTGAAAAACTGTTTTTT
>TRBV5-1|TRBJ2-1|TRBD2|-
CASSAIAGLTYNEQFF
TGCGCCAGCAGCGCCATAGCGGGACTTACCTACAATGAGCAGTTCTTC
>TRBV6-2/TRBV6-3|TRBJ2-1|TRBD2|once
CASSYRGGGLAGGRNEQFF
TGTGCCAGCAGTTACCGGGGGGGCGGACTAGCGGGAGGTCGAAATGAGCAGTTCTTC
>TRBV7-9|TRBJ2-3|TRBD2|-
CASINPGLAGADTQYF
TGTGCCAGCATAAACCCGGGACTAGCGGGTGCAGATACGCAGTATTTT
>TRBV19|TRBJ2-3|TRBD2|-
CASSIPLPTSGRLTDTQYF
TGTGCCAGTAGTATACCCCTCCCGACTAGCGGGAGATTGACAGATACGCAGTATTTT
>TRBV27|TRBJ2-1|TRBD2|-
CASSLAGTRRNNEQFF
TGTGCCAGCAGTTTGGCCGGGACTAGAAGAAACAATGAGCAGTTCTTC
>TRBV5-4|TRBJ2-1|-|once
CASSLAGGGPYNEQFF
TGTGCCAGCAGCTTGGCGGGCGGGGGCCCATACAATGAGCAGTTCTTC
>TRBV5-1|TRBJ2-2|-|once
CASSPGLPPAGELFF
TGCGCCAGCAGCCCGGGACTGCCCCCGGCCGGGGAGCTGTTTTTT
>TRBV29-1|TRBJ2-1|TRBD2|-
CSVGAYTSGGYNEQFF
TGCAGCGTTGGGGCCTATACTAGCGGGGGGTACAATGAGCAGTTCTTC
>TRBV10-3|TRBJ2-7|TRBD2|once
CAIRGDASGGGAYEQYF
TGTGCCATCAGAGGCGATGCTTCCGGTGGGGGGGCCTACGAGCAGTACTTC
>TRBV19|TRBJ2-4|TRBD2|once
CASSSGRTLAKNIQYF
TGTGCCAGTAGTAGCGGGAGGACGCTAGCCAAAAACATTCAGTACTTC
>TRBV5-1|TRBJ1-1|-|-
CASSPGDDTEAFF
TGCGCCAGCAGCCCCGGGGATGACACTGAAGCTTTCTTT
>TRBV4-1|TRBJ1-5|TRBD1|-
CASSPTPGQGDQPQHF
TGCGCCAGCAGCCCCACTCCGGGACAGGGAGATCAGCCCCAGCATTTT
>TRBV5-4|TRBJ2-1|-|-
CASSLALGLNEQFF
TGTGCCAGCAGCTTGGCGCTGGGCCTCAATGAGCAGTTCTTC
>TRBV10-3|TRBJ2-5|-|-
CAIGQGGSETQYF
TGTGCCATCGGCCAGGGTGGTTCGGAGACCCAGTACTTC
>TRBV7-9|TRBJ1-1|-|once
CASRSQGITEAFF
TGTGCCAGCAGGAGCCAGGGGATCACTGAAGCTTTCTTT
>TRBV6-1|TRBJ2-5|TRBD2|-
CASSESSGGRGETQYF
TGTGCCAGCAGTGAAAGTAGCGGGGGCAGGGGAGAGACCCAGTACTTC
>TRBV19|TRBJ1-2|-|-
CASGGSPSVDGYTF
TGTGCCAGTGGGGGCTCTCCAAGTGTGGATGGCTACACCTTC
>TRBV6-6|TRBJ2-3|TRBD2|-
CASSHGRELDTQYF
TGTGCCAGCAGCCATGGGAGGGAACTAGATACGCAGTATTTT
>TRBV7-9|TRBJ1-4|TRBD1|-
CASSLRQGRTNEKLFF
TGTGCCAGCAGCTTGCGACAGGGGAGGACTAATGAAAAACTGTTTTTT
>TRBV4-1|TRBJ1-2|TRBD1|-
CASSQAPGQSNYGYTF
TGCGCCAGCAGCCAAGCTCCGGGACAGAGTAACTATGGCTACACCTTC
>TRBV11-1|TRBJ2-5|TRBD1|-
CASTGGQGAGETQYF
TGTGCCAGCACGGGGGGACAGGGGGCGGGAGAGACCCAGTACTTC
>TRBV4-2|TRBJ2-3|-|-
CASSRAAGTSDTQYF
TGTGCCAGCAGCCGCGCCGCCGGGACATCTGATACGCAGTATTTT
>TRBV7-9|TRBJ1-1|-|-
CASSLEGVGDTEAFF
TGTGCCAGCAGCTTAGAGGGGGTCGGGGACACTGAAGCTTTCTTT
>TRBV6-6|TRBJ1-1|-|-
CASSYMGAGFF
TGTGCCAGCAGTTACATGGGGGCAGGCTTCTTT
>TRBV27|TRBJ2-1|-|once
CASSLGGSGNEQFF
TGTGCCAGCAGTTTAGGGGGGAGTGGAAATGAGCAGTTCTTC
>TRBV7-3|TRBJ2-2|TRBD1|-
CASSLRGQGALSGELFF
TGTGCCAGCAGCTTACGAGGACAGGGGGCGCTTAGCGGGGAGCTGTTTTTT
>TRBV25-1|TRBJ2-2|-|-
CASSGPGRTNTGELFF
TGTGCCAGCAGCGGACCCGGACGGACTAACACCGGGGAGCTGTTTTTT
>TRBV7-8|TRBJ2-5|-|-
CASSLPTRGAQETQYF
TGTGCCAGCAGCCTCCCGACTAGGGGTGCCCAAGAGACCCAGTACTTC
>TRBV18|TRBJ2-3|TRBD1|-
CASSLTTGAVTDTQYF
TGTGCCAGCTCACTGACGACAGGGGCAGTCACAGATACGCAGTATTTT
>TRBV4-3|TRBJ1-2|TRBD1|-
CASSFMTGGDGYTF
TGCGCCAGCAGCTTTATGACAGGGGGGGATGGCTACACCTTC
>TRBV18|TRBJ1-2|TRBD1|-
CASSPARQGIDGYTF
TGTGCCAGCTCACCGGCGCGACAGGGAATAGATGGCTACACCTTC
>TRBV12-5|TRBJ2-1|-|-
CASGLGLLPLADEQFF
TGTGCTAGTGGTTTGGGGCTACTCCCACTAGCCGATGAGCAGTTCTTC
>TRBV19|TRBJ1-5|-|-
CASMVGTMGNQPQHF
TGTGCCAGTATGGTAGGGACAATGGGCAATCAGCCCCAGCATTTT
>TRBV6-5|TRBJ1-1|-|-
CATQGRSEAFF
TGTGCCACCCAGGGGAGATCTGAAGCTTTCTTT
>TRBV7-9|TRBJ1-1|-|-
CASSLASENTEAFF
TGTGCCAGCAGCTTAGCGAGCGAAAACACTGAAGCTTTCTTT